Below, 15 T cell receptor beta chains from the same sample are listed, as sequenced in a study of T-cell reconstitution after alpha-beta-depleted transplantation in children. Molecular barcoding with unique molecular identifiers was used for the TCRbeta library. TCRdb called the PCR reads again in MiXCR, with one record for every CDR3 protein. This table has hundreds of thousands of distinct CDR3 sequences, about a sixth appearing once. The specimen was PBMCs, mostly from graft donor cells, collected 360 days after TCRalphabeta/CD19-depleted stem cell transplant. All receptors derive from a male patient aged 2-9 years who had a stem cell transplant for acute lymphoblastic leukemia, so the T cells may come from the graft donor.

Comment on this clonotype: An end of the junction does not agree with germline; a read error may underlie this. This chain uses TRBV7-7 with TRBJ2-1; 9 bases are shared with TRBD2. Germline V gene data show CDR1 as SSHAT and CDR2 as FNYEAQ (reference sequence). The CDR3 is 15 residues long. This CDR3 reads CASSLDSGSFNEQFF. CDR3 nucleotides: TGTGCTAGCAGCTTAGATAGCGGGAGTTTCAATGAGCAGTTCTTC.

The rearrangement links TRBV4-3 to TRBJ1-5; 7 bases are a match to TRBD1. V gave up 0 bases and J gave up 7 bases; unmatched junction bases: 6. The germline V gene encodes CDR1 LGHNA and CDR2 YSLEER. The CDR3 is made up of 15 amino acids. In DNA, the CDR3 is TGCGCCAGCAGCCAAGATCAGAGGGGGCACCAGCCCCAGCATTTT. Its protein product is CASSQDQRGHQPQHF.

This clonotype was seen ten or more times. The genes are TRBV7-8 and TRBJ2-1; the match to TRBD2 covers 11 bases. After removal of 8 bases from V and 4 bases from J, the junction contained 7 bases not matched to a gene. From germline, CDR1 is SGHVS and CDR2 FQNEAQ. This CDR3 comprises 15 residues. The CDR3 DNA is TGTGCCAGCCGTATGACTAGCGGGGTGTACAATGAGCAGTTCTTC. It codes for CASRMTSGVYNEQFF.

The chain links TRBV11-2 to TRBJ2-3; no definite D call. Trimming pared 4 bases from V and 1 base from J, leaving 6 bases between. The CDR3 runs 13 residues. The germline gives CDR1 SGHAT, CDR2 FQNNGV. This CDR3 is CASSSTRTDTQYF. In DNA form, the CDR3 reads TGTGCCAGCAGCTCCACACGCACAGATACGCAGTATTTT.

The V and J genes are TRBV4-3 and TRBJ2-5; 8 nucleotides agree with TRBD1. This CDR3 has 15 amino acids. The junction had 8 bases not matched to a gene; V was cut back by 4 bases and J by 4 bases. Germline CDR1 and CDR2: LGHNA and YSLEER. The CDR3 protein is CASSRFFTGGETQYF. As DNA, the CDR3 is TGCGCCAGCAGCCGTTTTTTCACAGGGGGAGAGACCCAGTACTTC.

This clonotype was observed a handful of times. The J gene is TRBJ2-1, the V gene TRBV7-6; 13 nucleotides line up with TRBD2. The length of the CDR3 is 16 residues. Germline-derived CDR1 and CDR2 are SGHVS and FNYEAQ. J was trimmed by 6 bases and V by 5 bases; bases with no gene match: 7. As DNA, the CDR3 is TGTGCCAGCAGCCGGACTGGGACTAGCGGGATCAATGAGCAGTTCTTC. It yields the protein CASSRTGTSGINEQFF.

The chain joins TRBV2 to TRBJ2-3; 14 bases agree with TRBD2. Germline-derived CDR1 and CDR2 are SNHLY and FYNNEI. CDR3 length: 18 amino acids. After removal of 5 bases from V and 4 bases from J, the junction contained 11 bases not matched to a gene. The CDR3 loop reads CASSILPGLAGVPDTQYF. Written as DNA, the CDR3 is TGTGCCAGCAGTATCCTTCCGGGACTAGCGGGAGTGCCAGATACGCAGTATTTT.

This clonotype was detected a few times. This rearrangement joins TRBV7-2 to TRBJ2-7; D perhaps matches TRBD1 (6 bases). This CDR3 contains 14 residues. V lost 2 bases to trimming and J lost 7 bases, with 15 bases between them. Germline loops: CDR1 SGHTA, CDR2 FQGNSA. The CDR3 DNA follows: TGTGCCAGCAGCTTAACCCAGGGGAATTGGGAGCAGTACTTC. As protein: CASSLTQGNWEQYF. Full variable domain (remainder filled in from reference TRBV7-2 and TRBJ2-7): GAGVSQSPSNKVTEKGKDVELRCDPISGHTALYWYRQSLGQGLEFLIYFQGNSAPDKSGLPSDRFSAERTGGSVSTLTIQRTQQEDSAVYLCASSLTQGNWEQYFGPGTRLTVT.

This clonotype has more than one count but fewer than ten. This chain uses TRBV6-2 or TRBV6-3 with TRBJ2-5; no clear D. Deletions cut 6 bases from V and 5 bases from J, with 10 bases between. This CDR3 spans 12 amino acids. Germline-derived CDR1 and CDR2 are MNHEY and SVGEGT. The CDR3 bases are TGTGCCAGCAGGCCCCGCTTGGAGACCCAGTACTTC. Protein sequence: CASRPRLETQYF.

The chain uses TRBV30 and TRBJ2-1, with D unresolved. The CDR3 spans 11 residues. Germline V lookup: CDR1 GTSNPN, CDR2 SVGIG (reference sequence). Trimming left V 5 bases short and J 6 bases short, with 8 bases between. Here the CDR3 reads CAWSTRNEQFF. DNA of the CDR3: TGTGCCTGGTCAACTCGCAATGAGCAGTTCTTC.

The rearrangement links TRBV20-1 to TRBJ2-2; no firm D call. CDR1 is DFQATT and CDR2 is SNEGSKA in the germline V gene (reference sequence). The CDR3 runs to 11 residues. The V end lost 4 bases, the J end lost 6 bases, and 6 bases lay between the germline ends. The DNA for the CDR3 is TGCAGTGCTACCGGACCCGGGGAGCTGTTTTTT. As protein: CSATGPGELFF.

The rearrangement links TRBV18 to TRBJ2-3, with D possibly TRBD1 on 5 matching bases. This CDR3 is built from 15 residues. Germline CDR1 reads KGHSH; CDR2 reads LQKENI. V dropped 2 bases and J dropped 2 bases, with 11 bases sitting between them. Written as DNA, the CDR3 is TGTGCCAGCTCACCATCTTCCAGGGCCACAGATACGCAGTATTTT. This sequence encodes CASSPSSRATDTQYF.

The rearrangement uses TRBV6-5 and TRBJ2-7; TRBD2 aligns across 11 bases. This CDR3 region has 17 residues. Trimming removed 2 bases from V and 0 bases from J; junction bases left unmatched: 6. Germline V gene data show CDR1 as MNHEY and CDR2 as SVGAGI. The CDR3 sequence: CASSYGDGLAGSYEQYF. CDR3 nucleotide sequence: TGTGCCAGCAGTTACGGAGACGGACTAGCGGGCTCCTACGAGCAGTACTTC.

This clonotype has only a few counts. V usage is TRBV14 and J usage is TRBJ2-1; 8 bases align to TRBD2. The CDR3 runs 17 residues. Unmatched junction bases numbered 9, after V lost 0 bases and J lost 5 bases. In germline, CDR1 is SGHDN, CDR2 FVKESK. CDR3 in amino acids: CASSQELPGLGHNEQFF. In DNA, the CDR3 is TGTGCCAGCAGCCAAGAACTACCGGGACTAGGACACAATGAGCAGTTCTTC.

In its sample, this clonotype was seen a few times. CDR3 nucleotides: TGTGCCAGCAGTTACTCGAAATCCAGCCTGGGAGATACGCAGTATTTT. It codes for CASSYSKSSLGDTQYF. V and J are TRBV6-5 and TRBJ2-3; D gene uncertain. In germline, CDR1 is MNHEY, CDR2 SVGAGI. V was pared by 0 bases and J by 5 bases, with 15 bases between. CDR3 length: 16 amino acids.